These T cell receptor beta chains were read from a single sample in a study of CD4+ T cells in melanoma. The protocol was immunoSEQ multiplex PCR, while the TCRdb copy is restricted to in-frame clones and leaves out a portion. Of around 100,000 clones in the sample, roughly 90% are singletons; the top ten hold roughly 3.1%. The sample taken for sequencing was peripheral blood. These TCRs come from a human donor with melanoma. CDR3s include the opening cysteine and the closing phenylalanine or tryptophan. The D gene is left open where the match is weak. Size is stated for part of the rows, as once, few or many counts, or as a class when the clone is expanded.

>-|TRBV19|TRBJ2-3|TRBD1
CASSITVTGGRDTQYF
TGTGCCAGTAGTATAACTGTGACAGGGGGCCGAGATACGCAGTATTTT
>-|TRBV11-3|TRBJ2-5|-
CASSLDGTAQETQYF
TGTGCCAGCAGCTTAGATGGAACAGCCCAAGAGACCCAGTACTTC
>-|TRBV10-3|TRBJ1-5|-
CAISTAGGNNQPQHF
TGTGCCATCAGCACCGCCGGGGGGAACAATCAGCCCCAGCATTTT
>-|TRBV28|TRBJ1-2|-
CASSSPGGSYGYTF
TGTGCCAGCAGCAGCCCAGGCGGGAGCTATGGCTACACCTTC
>-|TRBV7-3|TRBJ2-5|TRBD2
CASSLRAHGAGGPEETQYF
TGTGCCAGCAGCTTAAGGGCCCATGGGGCGGGAGGGCCGGAGGAGACCCAGTACTTC
>once|TRBV2|TRBJ2-1|-
CASSDPSETYNEQFF
TGTGCCAGCAGTGACCCGAGCGAAACCTACAATGAGCAGTTCTTC
>-|TRBV6-5|TRBJ1-1|TRBD1
CASRRTGGGNTEAFF
TGTGCCAGCAGGAGAACAGGGGGCGGGAACACTGAAGCTTTCTTT
>-|TRBV7-2|TRBJ1-1|-
CASSLDIGHTEAFF
TGTGCCAGCAGCTTAGACATTGGGCACACTGAAGCTTTCTTT
>-|TRBV29-1|TRBJ2-5|TRBD1
CSVLGTEQETQYF
TGCAGCGTTCTGGGGACAGAACAAGAGACCCAGTACTTC
>-|TRBV18|TRBJ2-1|TRBD2
CASSLSSGRNNEQFF
TGTGCCAGCTCACTATCTAGCGGGAGGAACAATGAGCAGTTCTTC
>-|TRBV27|TRBJ1-1|-
CASSLRGLGTEAFF
TGTGCCAGCAGTCTCCGCGGGCTGGGCACTGAAGCTTTCTTT
>-|TRBV28|TRBJ2-6|-
CASRGGGWNVLTF
TGTGCCAGCAGGGGGGGTGGGTGGAACGTCCTGACTTTC
>-|TRBV28|TRBJ1-2|TRBD1
CASSLLTGTYRYTF
TGTGCCAGCAGTTTGCTGACAGGGACCTATCGCTACACCTTC
>-|TRBV28|TRBJ1-4|-
CASGGAANEKLFF
TGTGCCAGCGGTGGGGCTGCTAATGAAAAACTGTTTTTT
>-|TRBV10-3|TRBJ1-2|TRBD1
CAISEPGTGHGYTF
TGTGCCATCAGTGAGCCGGGGACAGGACATGGCTACACCTTC
>-|TRBV9|TRBJ2-2|TRBD2
CASSGGLAGGLFAGELFF
TGTGCCAGCAGCGGCGGACTAGCGGGAGGGCTATTCGCCGGGGAGCTGTTTTTT
>-|TRBV19|TRBJ1-6|-
CASSILGTNNSPLHF
TGTGCCAGTAGTATCCTAGGGACTAATAATTCACCCCTCCACTTT
>-|TRBV30|TRBJ1-1|-
CAWSRVSSEAFF
TGTGCCTGGAGTCGTGTGTCGAGTGAAGCTTTCTTT
>-|TRBV10-2|TRBJ2-3|-
CASSASTDTQYF
TGCGCCAGCAGTGCTAGCACAGATACGCAGTATTTT
>-|TRBV7-2|TRBJ2-1|TRBD2
CASSLAGVYNEQFF
TGTGCCAGCAGCCTAGCGGGAGTCTACAATGAGCAGTTCTTC
>-|TRBV9|TRBJ2-7|TRBD2
CASSVNSGGAYEQYF
TGTGCCAGCAGCGTGAATAGCGGGGGGGCGTACGAGCAGTACTTC
>-|TRBV6-5|TRBJ1-4|TRBD1
CASRDRGHEKLFF
TGTGCCAGCCGTGACAGGGGGCATGAAAAACTGTTTTTT
>-|TRBV7-9|TRBJ2-2|TRBD1
CASSPTGAGNTGELFF
TGTGCCAGCAGCCCCACAGGGGCGGGGAACACCGGGGAGCTGTTTTTT
>few|TRBV30|TRBJ2-4|TRBD2
CAWSPSGEGRSKNIQYF
TGTGCCTGGAGTCCGAGTGGGGAGGGCCGGTCCAAAAACATTCAGTACTTC
>-|TRBV4-2|TRBJ2-3|-
CASSQEGVANTDTQYF
TGTGCCAGCAGTCAAGAAGGGGTAGCGAACACAGATACGCAGTATTTT
>-|TRBV7-8|TRBJ1-1|TRBD1
CASSATSGTGVYTEAFF
TGTGCCAGCAGCGCCACCTCCGGGACAGGTGTTTACACTGAAGCTTTCTTT
>-|TRBV7-9|TRBJ2-3|TRBD1
CASSPGQGADTQYF
TGTGCCAGCAGTCCTGGACAGGGGGCAGATACGCAGTATTTT
>-|TRBV9|TRBJ2-2|-
CASSAGASPNTGELFF
TGTGCCAGCAGCGCAGGGGCTAGCCCGAACACCGGGGAGCTGTTTTTT
>-|TRBV4-3|TRBJ1-1|TRBD1
CASSPLGEQGANTEAFF
TGCGCCAGCAGCCCACTGGGGGAGCAGGGGGCGAACACTGAAGCTTTCTTT
>-|TRBV27|TRBJ2-5|-
CASSFRGETQYF
TGTGCCAGCAGTTTCAGAGGAGAGACCCAGTACTTC
>-|TRBV6-6|TRBJ1-2|-
CASSPGLDYGYTF
TGTGCCAGTAGTCCAGGGTTGGACTATGGCTACACCTTC
>-|TRBV7-9|TRBJ2-3|TRBD2
CASSNTGAVAGDTQYF
TGTGCCAGCAGCAACACAGGAGCTGTAGCGGGAGATACGCAGTATTTT
>-|TRBV4-2|TRBJ2-3|TRBD2
CASSQEASGGIDTQYF
TGTGCCAGCAGCCAAGAGGCTAGCGGGGGGATAGATACGCAGTATTTT
>-|TRBV28|TRBJ2-7|TRBD2
CASRPLAGGSYEQYF
TGTGCCAGCAGACCCCTAGCGGGAGGTTCCTACGAGCAGTACTTC
>-|TRBV15|TRBJ2-1|TRBD1
CATSILQGNNEQFF
TGTGCCACCAGCATTTTACAGGGGAACAATGAGCAGTTCTTC
>-|TRBV2|TRBJ1-5|-
CASSEDRVGPQHF
TGTGCCAGCAGTGAAGACAGGGTCGGGCCCCAGCATTTT
>-|TRBV27|TRBJ1-6|-
CASSLPGERPLHF
TGTGCCAGCAGTTTGCCAGGGGAACGACCCCTCCACTTT
>-|TRBV27|TRBJ2-3|TRBD2
CASSLAGPGSTDTQYF
TGTGCCAGCAGCCTAGCGGGCCCCGGGAGCACAGATACGCAGTATTTT
>once|TRBV9|TRBJ1-3|TRBD1
CASSRDRGRGNTIYF
TGTGCCAGCAGCCGGGACAGGGGGCGAGGAAACACCATATATTTT
>-|TRBV6-1|TRBJ1-2|-
CASSRVKEDGYTF
TGTGCCAGCAGTAGAGTCAAGGAGGATGGCTACACCTTC
>-|TRBV6-6|TRBJ1-5|TRBD1
CASRDGTGGQPQHF
TGTGCCAGCAGGGACGGGACAGGGGGTCAGCCCCAGCATTTT
>-|TRBV11-2|TRBJ2-1|TRBD2
CASSNRAPRGGEQFF
TGTGCCAGCAGCAACCGGGCCCCCCGGGGGGGTGAGCAGTTCTTC
>-|TRBV6-4|TRBJ1-5|-
CASSDVPSGWAQHF
TGTGCCAGCAGTGACGTCCCCTCGGGGTGGGCCCAGCATTTT
>-|TRBV7-3|TRBJ2-3|-
CASSLGPGSTDTQYF
TGTGCCAGCAGCTTAGGCCCCGGAAGCACAGATACGCAGTATTTT
>-|TRBV2|TRBJ2-3|-
CASSPRVTQYF
TGTGCCAGCTCCCCTAGGGTGACGCAGTATTTT
>-|TRBV27|TRBJ1-1|-
CASRPLAENTEAFF
TGTGCCAGCAGACCCTTGGCGGAGAACACTGAAGCTTTCTTT
>-|TRBV11-3|TRBJ2-1|TRBD2
CASSLGGLAKFYNEQFF
TGTGCCAGCAGCTTAGGCGGACTAGCTAAATTCTACAATGAGCAGTTCTTC
>-|TRBV29-1|TRBJ1-2|-
CSVEPGEFYGYTF
TGCAGCGTTGAACCAGGGGAGTTCTATGGCTACACCTTC
>-|TRBV6-5|TRBJ1-2|-
CASSYSPRYGYTF
TGTGCCAGCAGTTACTCTCCCCGCTATGGCTACACCTTC
>-|TRBV28|TRBJ1-2|TRBD1
CASIKGARVYGYTF
TGTGCCAGCATCAAGGGGGCCCGGGTCTATGGCTACACCTTC
>-|TRBV25-1|TRBJ1-5|-
CASSGGWNQPQHF
TGTGCCAGCAGCGGCGGTTGGAATCAGCCCCAGCATTTT
>-|TRBV5-1|TRBJ2-2|TRBD1
CASSFGQGVTGELFF
TGCGCCAGCAGCTTCGGACAGGGAGTCACCGGGGAGCTGTTTTTT
>-|TRBV27|TRBJ2-7|-
CASSGAKYEQYF
TGTGCCAGCAGTGGGGCAAAGTACGAGCAGTACTTC
>-|TRBV6-5|TRBJ2-1|-
CASLGGVRNNEQFF
TGTGCCAGCCTAGGGGGAGTCCGAAACAATGAGCAGTTCTTC
>once|TRBV6-5|TRBJ2-1|TRBD2
CATRRGLAINEQFF
TGTGCCACTCGCCGGGGACTAGCCATCAATGAGCAGTTCTTC
>few|TRBV6-5|TRBJ1-6|-
CASSYSPGSPLHF
TGTGCCAGCAGTTACTCGCCAGGGTCACCCCTCCACTTT
>-|TRBV5-6|TRBJ2-7|-
CASSWSHEQYF
TGTGCCAGCAGCTGGTCCCACGAGCAGTACTTC
>-|TRBV10-3|TRBJ2-7|-
CAIRDIPPNSYEQYF
TGTGCCATCAGGGACATCCCACCAAACTCCTACGAGCAGTACTTC
>-|TRBV5-4|TRBJ1-4|-
CASSLGGSGRNEKLFF
TGTGCCAGCAGCTTGGGGGGGTCCGGGAGGAATGAAAAACTGTTTTTT